Below are 18 T cell receptor beta chains sequenced from a single sample in a study of CD8 T cells in ankylosing spondylitis. General study points: Characteristic, it appeared, of ankylosing spondylitis blood was a TCR beta motif of roughly eight highly homologous variants.

TCRdb itself ran the 5' RACE reads through MiXCR, one entry per CDR3 protein. The sample holds some 200,000 distinct CDR3 sequences, just under 7.5% seen once. Their target antigens are unknown. What was sequenced was blood, either unsorted or a sorted T cell fraction (not recorded which). These receptors originate from a male donor with ankylosing spondylitis.

The V call is TRBV5-1, the J call TRBJ1-1, with no clear D. The CDR3 spans 12 residues. V was shortened by 3 bases and J by 5 bases, with 8 bases between the two germline ends. Germline CDR1 reads SGHRS; CDR2 reads YFSETQ. The CDR3 sequence: CASSSDWTEAFF. In DNA, the CDR3 is TGCGCCAGCAGCTCGGACTGGACTGAAGCTTTCTTT.

Ten or more counts support this clonotype. The chain employs TRBV6-5 and TRBJ1-1; 7 positions agree with TRBD1. The CDR3 consists of 14 residues. V lost 2 bases to trimming and J lost 3 bases; unmatched junction nucleotides: 3. CDR1 is MNHEY, CDR2 SVGAGI, per germline. The CDR3 here is CASSYTGEDTEAFF. CDR3 DNA: TGTGCCAGCAGTTACACAGGGGAGGACACTGAAGCTTTCTTT.

This clonotype was recorded at least ten times. V and J are TRBV27 and TRBJ1-2, with a tentative D call TRBD1 (5 bases). This CDR3 contains 13 residues. Germline V gives CDR1 MNHEY, CDR2 SMNVEV (reference sequence). The V end lost 7 bases, the J end lost 6 bases, and 15 bases lay between the germline ends. The DNA of the CDR3 is TGTGCCAGCACCTTCCTTGGGGCGGATGGCTACACCTTC. Translating gives CASTFLGADGYTF.

There are many counts of this clonotype. The chain recombines TRBV4-1 with TRBJ1-2; 9 nucleotides match TRBD1. J was trimmed by 1 base and V by 0 bases; bases with no gene match: 3. The germline V gene has CDR1 MGHRA and CDR2 YSYEKL. The CDR3 sequence is 16 residues long. CDR3 bases: TGCGCCAGCAGCCAAGATACGGGACAGGGTAACTATGGCTACACCTTC. Translated, it gives CASSQDTGQGNYGYTF.

This clonotype was counted between two and nine times. The chain carries TRBV7-9 and TRBJ2-7; D remains ambiguous. The CDR3 extends over 14 amino acids. V gave up 1 base and J gave up 3 bases, with 10 bases separating them. Looked up from germline, CDR1 is SEHNR and CDR2 is FQNEAQ (reference sequence). The CDR3 loop reads CASSLEVRIYEQYF. CDR3 in DNA: TGTGCCAGCAGCTTAGAAGTCAGGATCTACGAGCAGTACTTC. Complete variable domain (other parts from reference TRBV7-9 and TRBJ2-7): DTGVSQNPRHKITKRGQNVTFRCDPISEHNRLYWYRQTLGQGPEFLTYFQNEAQLEKSRLLSDRFSAERPKGSFSTLEIQRTEQGDSAMYLCASSLEVRIYEQYFGPGTRLTVT.

This clonotype was detected a few times. The rearrangement links TRBV27 to TRBJ2-7; maybe TRBD2 (5 bases). Germline CDR1 reads MNHEY; CDR2 reads SMNVEV (reference sequence). Trimming left V 9 bases short and J 6 bases short, with 15 bases between. The CDR3 runs to 12 residues. The CDR3 here is CASLTVGGEQYF. The CDR3 bases are TGTGCCAGTTTAACGGTCGGAGGCGAGCAGTACTTC.

In this sample, this clonotype turned up many times. V usage is TRBV20-1 and J usage is TRBJ2-1, with D possibly TRBD2 on 6 matching bases. CDR1 is DFQATT, CDR2 SNEGSKA, per germline (reference sequence). The CDR3 is 15 amino acids. V lost 6 bases and J lost 5, with 20 bases in between. The CDR3 loop is CSATTGTGVNNEQFF. CDR3 DNA sequence: TGCAGTGCCACCACCGGGACGGGGGTGAACAATGAGCAGTTCTTC.

There are many counts of this clonotype. This rearrangement joins TRBV4-3 to TRBJ2-7; D ambiguous. Trimming removed 0 bases at V and 1 base at J, with 7 bases between. CDR1 LGHNA and CDR2 YSLEER come from the germline V gene. The length of the CDR3 is 14 residues. The CDR3 DNA reads TGCGCCAGCAGCCAAGATAGGACGTCCTACGAGCAGTACTTC. As protein: CASSQDRTSYEQYF.

This clonotype was observed a handful of times. The rearrangement uses TRBV3-1 and TRBJ2-7, with D tentatively TRBD1 (5 bases). Trimming left V 0 bases short and J 4 bases short, with 10 bases between. The CDR3 loop spans 14 amino acids. Looked up from germline, CDR1 is LGHDT and CDR2 is YNNKEL (reference sequence). The CDR3, as DNA: TGTGCCAGCAGCCAAGACTACAGGAGATACGAGCAGTACTTC. Encoded protein: CASSQDYRRYEQYF.

This clonotype was seen ten or more times. The rearrangement links TRBV6-1 to TRBJ2-1; D assignment may be TRBD1 or TRBD2 (5 bases each). CDR3 size: 16 residues. CDR1 is MNHNS, CDR2 SASEGT, per germline. V dropped 6 bases and J dropped 4 bases, with 19 bases sitting between them. The chain's CDR3 is CASSRYRGVGYNEQFF. The CDR3 DNA reads TGTGCCAGCAGCCGATACAGAGGGGTGGGGTACAATGAGCAGTTCTTC.

Notes on this clonotype: This may come from a read error, since a much larger clone is one base off. V is TRBV28 and J is TRBJ2-6; D is uncertain. V shed 6 bases and J shed 11 bases, with 20 bases lying between them. The CDR3 sequence is 15 residues long. Germline values: CDR1 MDHEN, CDR2 SYDVKM. The chain's CDR3 is CASSPGRALRYVLTF. CDR3 DNA sequence: TGTGCCAGCAGCCCTGGAAGGGCGCTACGGTACGTCCTGACTTTC.

This chain joins TRBV7-9 and TRBJ2-2, with D hard to call. CDR1 SEHNR and CDR2 FQNEAQ come from the germline V gene (reference sequence). The V end lost 1 base, the J end lost 8 bases, and 5 bases lay between the germline ends. The CDR3 length is 12 residues. The CDR3: CASSLVRGELFF. As DNA, the CDR3 is TGTGCCAGCAGCTTAGTCCGGGGGGAGCTGTTTTTT.

In its sample, this clonotype was seen many times. V gene TRBV6-1 combines with J gene TRBJ2-3; D might be TRBD2 (7 bases). CDR1 is MNHNS, CDR2 SASEGT, per germline. The CDR3 totals 14 residues. The V and J ends lost 6 bases and 3 bases respectively, with 13 bases between them. The CDR3 nucleotides are TGTGCCAGCAGCGAGGGGGGGATAACAGATACGCAGTATTTT. Translation: CASSEGGITDTQYF.

This clonotype has at least ten counts. The chain recombines TRBV5-4 with TRBJ2-7; D possibly uses TRBD1 or TRBD2 (5 bases each). Trimming removed 3 bases at V and 4 bases at J, with 14 bases between. The CDR3 covers 14 residues. Germline loops: CDR1 SGHNT, CDR2 YYREEE (reference sequence). CDR3 sequence: CASSSTGRIYEQYF. CDR3 sequence (DNA): TGTGCCAGCAGCTCGACGGGGCGGATTTACGAGCAGTACTTC.

This clonotype appeared many times. The chain couples TRBV12-3 or TRBV12-4 to TRBJ2-2; D not resolved. CDR3 length: 12 residues. V was cut by 1 base and J by 6 bases, with 3 bases left in between. The CDR3 bases are TGTGCCAGCAGTTTAGGCGCCGGGGAGCTGTTTTTT. Protein product: CASSLGAGELFF.

In this sample, this clonotype turned up a few times. This rearrangement joins TRBV5-1 to TRBJ2-7, with D tentatively TRBD1 (6 bases). Trimming shortened V by 2 bases and J by 3 bases, and 12 bases separated the two germline ends. CDR3 length: 14 residues. Per germline, CDR1 SGHRS and CDR2 YFSETQ. DNA of the CDR3: TGCGCCAGCAGCTTATCACAGGGAAACTACGAGCAGTACTTC. Protein product: CASSLSQGNYEQYF.

This clonotype was counted many times. The chain joins TRBV20-1 to TRBJ2-3; possibly TRBD2 for D (6 bases). In germline, CDR1 is DFQATT, CDR2 SNEGSKA (reference sequence). The CDR3 sequence is 17 residues long. The V end was cut by 1 base, the J end by 2 bases, with 19 bases between. CDR3 sequence reads: CSARVAVGPLYTDTQYF. In nucleotides, the CDR3 is TGCAGTGCTAGAGTAGCGGTAGGACCCCTTTACACAGATACGCAGTATTTT.

This clonotype was counted at least ten times. The chain has TRBV27 and TRBJ1-6; tentative D call: TRBD1 (5 bases). The germline gives CDR1 MNHEY, CDR2 SMNVEV (reference sequence). Deletions cut 5 bases from V and 6 bases from J, with 14 bases between. The CDR3 is 15 amino acids. The CDR3 spells CASSPLSGINSPLHF. The DNA for the CDR3 is TGTGCCAGCAGTCCACTATCAGGGATTAATTCACCCCTCCACTTT.